This T cell receptor (beta chain) stems from a study of shared clonotypes between healthy human individuals. Sequencing was performed with immunoSEQ multiplex PCR; in TCRdb, only in-frame clones are kept and a portion is missing. Seen here are roughly 2.5 million clones, around 94% observed once, and the top ten hold over 0.12%. Germline V gene data show CDR1 as LNHNV and CDR2 as YYDKDF (reference sequence). This CDR3 is 14 amino acids long. With 4 bases clipped from V and 2 bases from J, the junction kept 4 bases outside the gene matches. The TCR was taken from a man in his late teens or twenties in good health. Sequences were obtained from naive CD4+ T cells sorted from blood. Documented subset: CD45RA+ positively selected. This sequence joins TRBV15 and TRBJ2-7; 8 positions match TRBD1. CDR3 sequence: CATSTRTGTYEQYF. DNA for the CDR3: TGTGCCACCAGCACCAGGACAGGGACCTACGAGCAGTACTTC.